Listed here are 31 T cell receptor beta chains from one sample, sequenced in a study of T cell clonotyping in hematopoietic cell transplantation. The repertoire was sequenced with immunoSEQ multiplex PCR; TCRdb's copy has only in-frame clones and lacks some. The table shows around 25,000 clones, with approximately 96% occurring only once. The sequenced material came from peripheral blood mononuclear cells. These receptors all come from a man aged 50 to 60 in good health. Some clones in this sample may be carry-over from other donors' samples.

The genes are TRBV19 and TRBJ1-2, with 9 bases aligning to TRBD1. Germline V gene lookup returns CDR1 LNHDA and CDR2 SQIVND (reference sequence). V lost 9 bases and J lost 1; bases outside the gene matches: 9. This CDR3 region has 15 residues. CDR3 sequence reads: CASRRQGDFNYGYTF. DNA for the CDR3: TGTGCCAGCCGTAGACAGGGGGATTTTAACTATGGCTACACCTTC.

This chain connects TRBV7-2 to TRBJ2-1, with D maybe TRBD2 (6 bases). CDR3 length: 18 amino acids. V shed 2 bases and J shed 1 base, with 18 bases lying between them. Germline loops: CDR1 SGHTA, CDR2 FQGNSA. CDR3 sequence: CASSLSYSRGLSYNEQFF. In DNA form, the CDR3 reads TGTGCCAGCAGCTTAAGCTATTCGCGGGGCTTATCCTACAATGAGCAGTTCTTC.

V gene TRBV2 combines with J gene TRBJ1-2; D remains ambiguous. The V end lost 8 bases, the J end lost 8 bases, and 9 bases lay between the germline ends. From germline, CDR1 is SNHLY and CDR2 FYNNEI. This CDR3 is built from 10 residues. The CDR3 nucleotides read TGTGCCAGCGGGCGACGAGGCTACACCTTC. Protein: CASGRRGYTF.

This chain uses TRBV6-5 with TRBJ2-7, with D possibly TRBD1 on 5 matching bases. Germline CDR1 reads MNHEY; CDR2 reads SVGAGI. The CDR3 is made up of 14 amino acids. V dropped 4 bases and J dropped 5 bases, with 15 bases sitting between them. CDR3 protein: CASSWRQSSHEQYF. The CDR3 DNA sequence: TGTGCCAGCAGTTGGCGACAGAGCTCTCACGAGCAGTACTTC.

DNA for the CDR3: TGTGCCAGCAGCTTAGCGGCATATGGCTACACCTTC. Its protein product is CASSLAAYGYTF. The chain is built from TRBV7-2 and TRBJ1-2; no firm D call. V lost 0 bases and J lost 5, with 4 bases in between. In germline, CDR1 is SGHTA, CDR2 FQGNSA. The CDR3 consists of 12 residues.

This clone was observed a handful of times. Here the CDR3 DNA reads TGTGCCACCGCCGCCTACAGGGACAATCAGCCCCAGCATTTT. Amino acid sequence: CATAAYRDNQPQHF. This chain joins TRBV6-1 and TRBJ1-5; tentatively, D is TRBD1 (6 bases). The germline V gene has CDR1 MNHNS and CDR2 SASEGT. V lost 10 bases, J lost 3 bases, and 16 bases lay in between. This CDR3 comprises 14 residues.

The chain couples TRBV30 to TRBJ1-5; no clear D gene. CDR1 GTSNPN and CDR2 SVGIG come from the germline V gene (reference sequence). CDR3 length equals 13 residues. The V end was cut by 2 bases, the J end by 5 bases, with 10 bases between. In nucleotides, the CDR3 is TGTGCCTGGAGTATAACAGACGATCAGCCCCAGCATTTT. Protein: CAWSITDDQPQHF.

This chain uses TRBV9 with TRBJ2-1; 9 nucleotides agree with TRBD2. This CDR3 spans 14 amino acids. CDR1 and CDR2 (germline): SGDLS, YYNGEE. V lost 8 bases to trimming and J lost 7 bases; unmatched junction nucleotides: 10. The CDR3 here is CASEPSGGLNEQFF. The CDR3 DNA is TGTGCCAGTGAACCAAGCGGGGGGCTTAATGAGCAGTTCTTC.

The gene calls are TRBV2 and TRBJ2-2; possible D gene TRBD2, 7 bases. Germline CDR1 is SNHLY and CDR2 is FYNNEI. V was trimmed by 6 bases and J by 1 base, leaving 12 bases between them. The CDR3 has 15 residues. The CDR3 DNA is TGTGCCAGCAGCACGAGGGGGGGGAACACCGGGGAGCTGTTTTTT. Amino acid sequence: CASSTRGGNTGELFF. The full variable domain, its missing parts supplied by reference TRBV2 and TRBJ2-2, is EPEVTQTPSHQVTQMGQEVILRCVPISNHLYFYWYRQILGQKVEFLVSFYNNEISEKSEIFDDQFSVERPDGSNFTLKIRSTKLEDSAMYFCASSTRGGNTGELFFGEGSRLTVL.

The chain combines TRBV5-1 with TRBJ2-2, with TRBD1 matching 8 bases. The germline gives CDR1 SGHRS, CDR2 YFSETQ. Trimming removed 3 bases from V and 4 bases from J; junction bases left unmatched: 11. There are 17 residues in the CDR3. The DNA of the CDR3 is TGCGCCAGCAGCTGGGCCGGACAGGGAGTGGGCACCGGGGAGCTGTTTTTT. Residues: CASSWAGQGVGTGELFF.

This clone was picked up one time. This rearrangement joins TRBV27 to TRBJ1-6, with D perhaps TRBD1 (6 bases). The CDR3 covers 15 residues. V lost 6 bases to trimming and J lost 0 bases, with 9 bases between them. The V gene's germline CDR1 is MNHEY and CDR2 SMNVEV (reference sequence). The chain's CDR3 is CASSDRPSYNSPLHF. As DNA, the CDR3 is TGTGCCAGCAGCGACAGGCCCTCCTATAATTCACCCCTCCACTTT.

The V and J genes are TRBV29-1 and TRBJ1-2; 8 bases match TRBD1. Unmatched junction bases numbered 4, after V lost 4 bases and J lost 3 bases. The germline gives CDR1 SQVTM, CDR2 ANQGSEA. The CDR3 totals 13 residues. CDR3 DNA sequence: TGCAGCGTTGCATCGGGACAGGACTATGGCTACACCTTC. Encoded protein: CSVASGQDYGYTF.

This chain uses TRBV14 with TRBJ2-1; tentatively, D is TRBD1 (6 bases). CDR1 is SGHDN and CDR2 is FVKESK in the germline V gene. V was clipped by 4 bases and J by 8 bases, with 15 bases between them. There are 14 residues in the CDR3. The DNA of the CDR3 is TGTGCCAGCAGCCGGGGGCAGGTCGACTATGAGCAGTTCTTC. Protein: CASSRGQVDYEQFF.

For the CDR3, the DNA is TGCGCCAGCAGCTTGAGGACAGTTTTCACTGAAGCTTTCTTT. Protein sequence: CASSLRTVFTEAFF. V is TRBV5-1 and J is TRBJ1-1, with a possible D match to TRBD1 (6 bases). Trimming shortened V by 1 base and J by 4 bases, and 11 bases separated the two germline ends. The CDR3 runs 14 residues. Germline V gene sequence: CDR1 SGHRS, CDR2 YFSETQ.

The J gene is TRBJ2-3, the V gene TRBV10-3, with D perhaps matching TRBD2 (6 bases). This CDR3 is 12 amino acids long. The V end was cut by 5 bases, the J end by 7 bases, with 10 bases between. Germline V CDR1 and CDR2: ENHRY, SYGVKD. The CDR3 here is CAISSGDNTQYF. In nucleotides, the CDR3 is TGTGCCATCAGTTCGGGGGATAATACGCAGTATTTT.

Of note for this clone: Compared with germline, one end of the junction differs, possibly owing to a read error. DNA for the CDR3: TGCGCGGTGGGACAGCATAATGAAAAACTGTTTTTT. The encoded protein is CAVGQHNEKLFF. The chain employs TRBV30 and TRBJ1-4; 7 bases line up with TRBD1. Germline assignment: CDR1 GTSNPN and CDR2 SVGIG (reference sequence). This CDR3 has 12 amino acids.

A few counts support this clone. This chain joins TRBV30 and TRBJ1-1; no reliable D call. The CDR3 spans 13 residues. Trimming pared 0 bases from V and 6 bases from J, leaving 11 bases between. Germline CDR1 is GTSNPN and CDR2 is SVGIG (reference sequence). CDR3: CAWSVDIEAEAFF. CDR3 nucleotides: TGTGCCTGGAGTGTCGACATAGAGGCTGAAGCTTTCTTT.

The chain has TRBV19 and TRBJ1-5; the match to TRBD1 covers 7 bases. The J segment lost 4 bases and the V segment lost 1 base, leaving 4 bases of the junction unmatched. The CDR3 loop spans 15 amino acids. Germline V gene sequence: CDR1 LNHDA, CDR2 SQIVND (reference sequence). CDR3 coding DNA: TGTGCCAGTAGTATAGTAGGGACAGCGAATCAGCCCCAGCATTTT. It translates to CASSIVGTANQPQHF.

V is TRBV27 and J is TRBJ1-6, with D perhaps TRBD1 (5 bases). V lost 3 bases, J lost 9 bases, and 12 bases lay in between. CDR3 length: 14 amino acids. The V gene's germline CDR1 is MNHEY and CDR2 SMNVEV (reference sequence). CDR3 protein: CASSFQGDSSPLHF. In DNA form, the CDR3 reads TGTGCCAGCAGTTTTCAGGGCGACAGTTCACCCCTCCACTTT.

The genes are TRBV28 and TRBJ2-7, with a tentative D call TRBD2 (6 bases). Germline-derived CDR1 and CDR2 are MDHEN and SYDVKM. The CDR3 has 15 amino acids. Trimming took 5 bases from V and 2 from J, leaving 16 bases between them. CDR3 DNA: TGTGCCAGCAGTCTCTTAGGGACTGGCCCCTACGAGCAGTACTTC. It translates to CASSLLGTGPYEQYF.

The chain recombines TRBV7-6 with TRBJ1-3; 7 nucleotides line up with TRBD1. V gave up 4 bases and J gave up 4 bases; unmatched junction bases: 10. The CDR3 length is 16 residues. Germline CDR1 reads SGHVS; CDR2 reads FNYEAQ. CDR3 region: CASSSWRGQTGNTIYF. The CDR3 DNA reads TGTGCCAGCAGCTCTTGGCGGGGACAGACAGGAAACACCATATATTTT.

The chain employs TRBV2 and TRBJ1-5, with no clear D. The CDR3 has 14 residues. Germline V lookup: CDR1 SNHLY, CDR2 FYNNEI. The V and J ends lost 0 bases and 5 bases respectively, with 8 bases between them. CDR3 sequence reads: CASSEAGRYQPQHF. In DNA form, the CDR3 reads TGTGCCAGCAGTGAAGCAGGGAGGTATCAGCCCCAGCATTTT.

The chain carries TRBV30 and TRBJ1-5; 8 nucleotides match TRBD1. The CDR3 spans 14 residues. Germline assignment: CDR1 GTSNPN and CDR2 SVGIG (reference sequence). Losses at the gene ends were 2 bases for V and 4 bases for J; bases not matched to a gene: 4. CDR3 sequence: CAWSHRTGNQPQHF. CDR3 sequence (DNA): TGTGCCTGGAGTCACCGGACAGGGAATCAGCCCCAGCATTTT. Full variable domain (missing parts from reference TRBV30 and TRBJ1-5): SQTIHQWPATLVQPVGSPLSLECTVEGTSNPNLYWYRQAAGRGLQLLFYSVGIGQISSEVPQNLSASRPQDRQFILSSKKLLLSDSGFYLCAWSHRTGNQPQHFGDGTRLSIL.

The CDR3 region has the DNA TGCGCCAGCAGCCAAATCAGGAACACCGGGGAGCTGTTTTTT. Its protein product is CASSQIRNTGELFF. The chain recombines TRBV4-3 with TRBJ2-2; D ambiguous. This CDR3 contains 14 residues. Germline CDR1 reads LGHNA; CDR2 reads YSLEER. Trimming took 2 bases from V and 1 from J, leaving 5 bases between them.

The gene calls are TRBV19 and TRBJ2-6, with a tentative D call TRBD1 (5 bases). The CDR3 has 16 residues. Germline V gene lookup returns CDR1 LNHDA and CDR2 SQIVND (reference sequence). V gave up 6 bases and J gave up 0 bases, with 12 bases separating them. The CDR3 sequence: CASRVPGFSGANVLTF. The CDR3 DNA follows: TGTGCCAGTAGAGTACCAGGGTTCTCTGGGGCCAACGTCCTGACTTTC. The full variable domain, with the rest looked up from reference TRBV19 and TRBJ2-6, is DGGITQSPKYLFRKEGQNVTLSCEQNLNHDAMYWYRQDPGQGLRLIYYSQIVNDFQKGDIAEGYSVSREKKESFPLTVTSAQKNPTAFYLCASRVPGFSGANVLTFGAGSRLTVL.

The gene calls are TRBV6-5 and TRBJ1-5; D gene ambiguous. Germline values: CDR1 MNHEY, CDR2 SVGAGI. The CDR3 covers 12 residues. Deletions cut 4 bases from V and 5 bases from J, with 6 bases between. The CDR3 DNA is TGTGCCAGCAGTTCCCAGGATCAGCCCCAGCATTTT. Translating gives CASSSQDQPQHF.

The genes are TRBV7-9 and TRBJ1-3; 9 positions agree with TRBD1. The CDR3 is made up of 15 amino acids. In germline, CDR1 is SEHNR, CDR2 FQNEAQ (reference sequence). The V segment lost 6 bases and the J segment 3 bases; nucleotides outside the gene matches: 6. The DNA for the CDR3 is TGTGCCAGCAGTCCACCGGGACAGGGTGGAAACACCATATATTTT. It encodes CASSPPGQGGNTIYF.

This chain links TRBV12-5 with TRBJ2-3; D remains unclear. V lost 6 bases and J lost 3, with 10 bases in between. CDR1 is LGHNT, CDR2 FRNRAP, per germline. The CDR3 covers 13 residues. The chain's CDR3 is CASGNTITDTQYF. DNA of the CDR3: TGTGCTAGTGGCAACACCATAACAGATACGCAGTATTTT.

The CDR3 DNA follows: TGTGCCAGCAGTGCCGGACAGGGGAGAAGCGAGCAGTACTTC. As protein: CASSAGQGRSEQYF. V usage is TRBV6-1 and J usage is TRBJ2-7; TRBD1 matches at 9 bases. Looked up from germline, CDR1 is MNHNS and CDR2 is SASEGT. The CDR3 extends over 14 amino acids. J was trimmed by 6 bases and V by 4 bases; bases with no gene match: 7.

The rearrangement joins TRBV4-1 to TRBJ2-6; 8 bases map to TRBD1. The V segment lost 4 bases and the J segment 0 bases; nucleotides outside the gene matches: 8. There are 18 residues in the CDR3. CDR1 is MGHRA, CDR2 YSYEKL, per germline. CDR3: CASSPLGRGPSGANVLTF. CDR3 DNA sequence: TGCGCCAGCAGCCCCTTAGGCAGGGGGCCCTCTGGGGCCAACGTCCTGACTTTC.

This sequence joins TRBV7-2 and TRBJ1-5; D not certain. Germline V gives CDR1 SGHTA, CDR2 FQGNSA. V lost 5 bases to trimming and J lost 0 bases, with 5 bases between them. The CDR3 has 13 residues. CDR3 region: CASSQYSNQPQHF. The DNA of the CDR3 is TGTGCCAGCAGCCAATATAGCAATCAGCCCCAGCATTTT.